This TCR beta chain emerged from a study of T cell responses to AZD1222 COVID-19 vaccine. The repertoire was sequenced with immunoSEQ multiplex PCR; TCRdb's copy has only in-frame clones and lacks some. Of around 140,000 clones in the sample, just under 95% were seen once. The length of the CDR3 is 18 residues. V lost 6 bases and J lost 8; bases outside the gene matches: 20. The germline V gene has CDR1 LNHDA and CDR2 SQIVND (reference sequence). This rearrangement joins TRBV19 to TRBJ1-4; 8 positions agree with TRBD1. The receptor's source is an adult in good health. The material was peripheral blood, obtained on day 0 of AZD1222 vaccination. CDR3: CASSPSTGASPSREKLFF. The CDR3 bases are TGTGCCAGTAGCCCTTCGACAGGGGCGTCACCTTCTAGGGAAAAACTGTTTTTT.